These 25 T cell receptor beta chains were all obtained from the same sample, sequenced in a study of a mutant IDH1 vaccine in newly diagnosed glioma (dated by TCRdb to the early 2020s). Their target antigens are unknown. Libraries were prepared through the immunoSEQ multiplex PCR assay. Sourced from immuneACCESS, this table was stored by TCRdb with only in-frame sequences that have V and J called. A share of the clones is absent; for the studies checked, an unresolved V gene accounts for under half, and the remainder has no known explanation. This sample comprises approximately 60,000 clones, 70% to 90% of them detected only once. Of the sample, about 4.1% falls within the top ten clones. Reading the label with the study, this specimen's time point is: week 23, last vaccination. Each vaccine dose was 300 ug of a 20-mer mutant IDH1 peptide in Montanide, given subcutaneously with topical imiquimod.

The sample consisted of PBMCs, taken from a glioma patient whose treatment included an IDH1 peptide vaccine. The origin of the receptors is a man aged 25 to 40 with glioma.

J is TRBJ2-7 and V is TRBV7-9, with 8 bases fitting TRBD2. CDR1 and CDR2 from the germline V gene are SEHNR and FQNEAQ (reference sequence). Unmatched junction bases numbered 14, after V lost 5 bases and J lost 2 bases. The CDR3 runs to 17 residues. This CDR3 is CASSISGALGWAYEQYF. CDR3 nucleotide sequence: TGTGCCAGCAGCATTAGCGGGGCCCTGGGATGGGCCTACGAGCAGTACTTC.

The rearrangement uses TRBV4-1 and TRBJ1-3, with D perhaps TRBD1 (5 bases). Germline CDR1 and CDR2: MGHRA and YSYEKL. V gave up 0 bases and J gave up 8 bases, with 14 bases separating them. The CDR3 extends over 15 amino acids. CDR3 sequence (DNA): TGCGCCAGCAGCCAAGAAGAGGGGTTTAGGTACACCATATATTTT. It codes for CASSQEEGFRYTIYF.

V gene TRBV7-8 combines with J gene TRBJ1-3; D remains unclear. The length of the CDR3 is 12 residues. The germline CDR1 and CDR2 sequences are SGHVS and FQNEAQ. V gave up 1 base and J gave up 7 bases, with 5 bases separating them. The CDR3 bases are TGTGCCAGCAGCTTAGTTGATAACACCATATATTTT. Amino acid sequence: CASSLVDNTIYF.

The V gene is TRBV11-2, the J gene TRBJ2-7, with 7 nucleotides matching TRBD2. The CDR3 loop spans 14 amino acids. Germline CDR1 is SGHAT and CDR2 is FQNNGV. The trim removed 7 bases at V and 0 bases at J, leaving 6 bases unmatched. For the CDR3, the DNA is TGTGCCAGCACCCCTAGCGGAAGCTCCTACGAGCAGTACTTC. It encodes CASTPSGSSYEQYF.

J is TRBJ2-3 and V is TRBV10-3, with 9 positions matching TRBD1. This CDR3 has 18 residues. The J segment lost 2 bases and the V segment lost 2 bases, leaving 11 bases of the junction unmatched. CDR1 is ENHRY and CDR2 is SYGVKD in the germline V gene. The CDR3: CAISESERTGANTDTQYF. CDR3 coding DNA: TGTGCCATCAGTGAGAGCGAACGGACAGGGGCGAACACAGATACGCAGTATTTT.

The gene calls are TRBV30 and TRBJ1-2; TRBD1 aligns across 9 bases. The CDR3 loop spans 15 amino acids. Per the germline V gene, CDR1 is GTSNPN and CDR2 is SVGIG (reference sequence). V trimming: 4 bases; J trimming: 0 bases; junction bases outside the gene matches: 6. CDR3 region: CAWIPGQGTNYGYTF. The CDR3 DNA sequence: TGTGCCTGGATCCCGGGACAGGGAACTAACTATGGCTACACCTTC.

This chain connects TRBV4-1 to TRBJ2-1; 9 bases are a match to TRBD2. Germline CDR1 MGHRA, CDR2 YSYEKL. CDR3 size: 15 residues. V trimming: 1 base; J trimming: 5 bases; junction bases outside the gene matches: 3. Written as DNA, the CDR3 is TGCGCCAGCAGCCAAGTTTTAGCGGGGGACAATGAGCAGTTCTTC. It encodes CASSQVLAGDNEQFF.

This CDR3 is CASSEEQGPYEQYF. Here the CDR3 DNA reads TGTGCCAGCAGTGAAGAGCAGGGACCCTACGAGCAGTACTTC. The rearrangement links TRBV2 to TRBJ2-7; TRBD1 or TRBD2 may be the D gene (5 bases each). The germline V gene has CDR1 SNHLY and CDR2 FYNNEI. Trimming removed 1 base from V and 2 bases from J, with 9 bases in between. The CDR3 has 14 amino acids.

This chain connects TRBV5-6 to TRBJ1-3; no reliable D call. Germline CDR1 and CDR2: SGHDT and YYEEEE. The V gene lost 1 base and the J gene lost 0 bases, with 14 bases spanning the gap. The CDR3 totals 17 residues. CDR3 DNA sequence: TGTGCCAGCAGCTTGCTGAGGGAGGAGAGCTCTGGAAACACCATATATTTT. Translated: CASSLLREESSGNTIYF.

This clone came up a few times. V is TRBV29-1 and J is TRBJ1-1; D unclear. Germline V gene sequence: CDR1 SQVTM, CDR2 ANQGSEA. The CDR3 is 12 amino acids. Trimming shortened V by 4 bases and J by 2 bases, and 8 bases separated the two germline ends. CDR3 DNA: TGCAGCGTTGGATCGGACAACACTGAAGCTTTCTTT. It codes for CSVGSDNTEAFF.

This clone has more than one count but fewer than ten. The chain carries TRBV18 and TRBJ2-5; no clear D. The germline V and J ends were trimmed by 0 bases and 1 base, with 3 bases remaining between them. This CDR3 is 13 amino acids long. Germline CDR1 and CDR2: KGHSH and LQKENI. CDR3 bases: TGTGCCAGCTCACCACCGCCCCAAGAGACCCAGTACTTC. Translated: CASSPPPQETQYF.

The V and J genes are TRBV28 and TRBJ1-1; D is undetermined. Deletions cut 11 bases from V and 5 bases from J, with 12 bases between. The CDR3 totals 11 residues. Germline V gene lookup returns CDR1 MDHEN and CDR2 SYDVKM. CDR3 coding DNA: TGTGCCGCGCGGAGGGAAACTGAAGCTTTCTTT. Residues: CAARRETEAFF. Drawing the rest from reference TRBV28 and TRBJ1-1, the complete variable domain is DVKVTQSSRYLVKRTGEKVFLECVQDMDHENMFWYRQDPGLGLRLIYFSYDVKMKEKGDIPEGYSVSREKKERFSLILESASTNQTSMYLCAARRETEAFFGQGTRLTVV.

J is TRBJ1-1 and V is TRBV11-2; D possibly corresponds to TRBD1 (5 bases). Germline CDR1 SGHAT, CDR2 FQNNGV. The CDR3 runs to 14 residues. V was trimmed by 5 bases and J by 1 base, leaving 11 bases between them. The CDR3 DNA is TGTGCCAGCAGCCCACAGAGGGGGAACACTGAAGCTTTCTTT. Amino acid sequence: CASSPQRGNTEAFF.

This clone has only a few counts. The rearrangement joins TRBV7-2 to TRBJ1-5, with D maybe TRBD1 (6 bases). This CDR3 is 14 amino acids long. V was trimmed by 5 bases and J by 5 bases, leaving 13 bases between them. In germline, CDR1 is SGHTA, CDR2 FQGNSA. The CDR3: CASSLRDTDQPQHF. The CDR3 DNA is TGTGCCAGCAGCCTCCGGGACACTGATCAGCCCCAGCATTTT.

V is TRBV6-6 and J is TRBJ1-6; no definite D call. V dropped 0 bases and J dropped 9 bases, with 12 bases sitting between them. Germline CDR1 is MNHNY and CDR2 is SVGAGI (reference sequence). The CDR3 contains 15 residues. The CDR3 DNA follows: TGTGCCAGCAGTTACTCGAGAAAGGATCGTTCACCCCTCCACTTT. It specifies CASSYSRKDRSPLHF.

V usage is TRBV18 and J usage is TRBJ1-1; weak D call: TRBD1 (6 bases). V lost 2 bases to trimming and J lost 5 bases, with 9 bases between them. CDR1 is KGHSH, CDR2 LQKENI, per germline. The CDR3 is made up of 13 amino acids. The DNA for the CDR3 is TGTGCCAGCTCACCAAGGACAGAGACTGAAGCTTTCTTT. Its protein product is CASSPRTETEAFF.

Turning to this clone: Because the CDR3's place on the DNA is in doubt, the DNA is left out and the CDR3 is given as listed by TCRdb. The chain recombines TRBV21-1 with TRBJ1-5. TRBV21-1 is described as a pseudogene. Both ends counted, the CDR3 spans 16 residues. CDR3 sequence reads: CASSTVGMGSNQPQHF.

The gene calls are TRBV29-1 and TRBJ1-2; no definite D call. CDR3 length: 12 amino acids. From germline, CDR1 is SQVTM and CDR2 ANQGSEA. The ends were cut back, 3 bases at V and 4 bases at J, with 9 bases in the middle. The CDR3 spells CSVEEVFYGYTF. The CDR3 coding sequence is TGCAGCGTTGAGGAGGTATTCTATGGCTACACCTTC.

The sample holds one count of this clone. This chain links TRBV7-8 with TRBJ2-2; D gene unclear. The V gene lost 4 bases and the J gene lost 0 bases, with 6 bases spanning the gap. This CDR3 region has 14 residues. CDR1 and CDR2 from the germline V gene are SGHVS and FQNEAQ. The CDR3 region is CASSSLPNTGELFF. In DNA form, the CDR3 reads TGTGCCAGCAGCTCCCTCCCGAACACCGGGGAGCTGTTTTTT.

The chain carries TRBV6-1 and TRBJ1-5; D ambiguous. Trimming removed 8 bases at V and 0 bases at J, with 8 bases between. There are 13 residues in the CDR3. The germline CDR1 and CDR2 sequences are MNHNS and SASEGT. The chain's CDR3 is CASGRGSNQPQHF. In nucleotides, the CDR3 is TGTGCCAGCGGCCGGGGTAGCAATCAGCCCCAGCATTTT.

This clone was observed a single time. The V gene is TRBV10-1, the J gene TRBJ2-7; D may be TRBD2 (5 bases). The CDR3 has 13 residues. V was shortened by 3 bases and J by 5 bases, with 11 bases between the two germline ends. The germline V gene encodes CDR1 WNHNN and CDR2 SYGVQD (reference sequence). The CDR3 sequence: CASSDLGSHEQYF. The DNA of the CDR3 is TGCGCCAGCAGTGACCTTGGGAGCCACGAGCAGTACTTC.

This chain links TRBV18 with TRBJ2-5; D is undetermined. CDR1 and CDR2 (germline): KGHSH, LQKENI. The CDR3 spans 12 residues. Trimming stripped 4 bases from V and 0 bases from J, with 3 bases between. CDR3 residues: CASSLDQETQYF. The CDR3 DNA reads TGTGCCAGCTCACTAGACCAAGAGACCCAGTACTTC.

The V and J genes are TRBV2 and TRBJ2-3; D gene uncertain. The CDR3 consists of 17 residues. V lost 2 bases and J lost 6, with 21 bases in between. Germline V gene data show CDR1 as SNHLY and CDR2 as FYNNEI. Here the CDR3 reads CASSESAGRKSRDTQYF. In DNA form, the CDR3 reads TGTGCCAGCAGTGAATCGGCCGGACGGAAGAGTCGTGATACGCAGTATTTT.

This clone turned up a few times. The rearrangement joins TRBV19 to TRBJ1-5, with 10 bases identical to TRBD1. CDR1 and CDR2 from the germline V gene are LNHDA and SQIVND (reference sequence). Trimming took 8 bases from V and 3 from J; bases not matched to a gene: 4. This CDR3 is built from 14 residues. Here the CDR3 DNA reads TGTGCCAGTTGGGGGACAGGGGTCAATCAGCCCCAGCATTTT. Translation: CASWGTGVNQPQHF.

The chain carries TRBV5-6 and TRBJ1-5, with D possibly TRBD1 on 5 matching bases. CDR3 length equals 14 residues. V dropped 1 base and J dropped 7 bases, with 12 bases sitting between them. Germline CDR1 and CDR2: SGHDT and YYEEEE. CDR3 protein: CASSLWGVMQPQHF. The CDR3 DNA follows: TGTGCCAGCAGCTTGTGGGGGGTTATGCAGCCCCAGCATTTT.